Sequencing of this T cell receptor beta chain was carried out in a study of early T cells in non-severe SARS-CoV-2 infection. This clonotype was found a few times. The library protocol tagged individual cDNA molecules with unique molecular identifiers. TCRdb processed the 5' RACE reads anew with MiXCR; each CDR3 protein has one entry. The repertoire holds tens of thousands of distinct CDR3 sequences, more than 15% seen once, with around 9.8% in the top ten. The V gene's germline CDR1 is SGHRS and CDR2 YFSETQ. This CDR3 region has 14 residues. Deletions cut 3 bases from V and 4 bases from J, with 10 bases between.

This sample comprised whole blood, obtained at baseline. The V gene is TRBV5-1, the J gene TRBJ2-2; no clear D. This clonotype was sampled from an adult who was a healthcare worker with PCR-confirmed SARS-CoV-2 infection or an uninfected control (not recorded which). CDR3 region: CASSWEGFTGELFF. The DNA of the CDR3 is TGCGCCAGCAGCTGGGAAGGGTTCACCGGGGAGCTGTTTTTT.